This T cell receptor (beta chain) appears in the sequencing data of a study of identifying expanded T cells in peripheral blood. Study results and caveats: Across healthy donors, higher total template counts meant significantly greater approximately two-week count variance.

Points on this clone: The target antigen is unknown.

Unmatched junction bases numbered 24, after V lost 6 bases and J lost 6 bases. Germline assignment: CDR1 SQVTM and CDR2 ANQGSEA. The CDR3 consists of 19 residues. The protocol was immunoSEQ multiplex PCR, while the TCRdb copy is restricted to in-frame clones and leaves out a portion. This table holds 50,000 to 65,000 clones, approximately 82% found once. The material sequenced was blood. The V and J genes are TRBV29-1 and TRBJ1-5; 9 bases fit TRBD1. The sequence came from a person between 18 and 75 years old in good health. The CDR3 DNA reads TGCAGCGTGGGGAGCGGGACACAGTACCCAGGACAGGGGACTCAGCCCCAGCATTTT. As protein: CSVGSGTQYPGQGTQPQHF.